This TCR beta chain was captured in a study of blood T cell repertoires in COVID-19 (dated by TCRdb to 2020 to 2022). About the investigation overall: Collaborator samples came from the United States, Italy and Spain and covered acute and convalescent phases of COVID-19. The prospective study material was composed of cDNA or gDNA derived from T cells, B-cell-depleted T cells, or PBMCs. Subjects who had been exposed to COVID-19, were actively infected with it, or had recovered from it provided the deeply sampled blood TCRbeta repertoires that made up the dataset. The repertoires were released in a freely available public database meant as a resource for research on the immune response to SARS-CoV-2. The samples were drawn from the first 160 participants of the ongoing ImmuneRACE study and from 1,254 subjects provided by 6 global collaborators. Nearly every sample came with metadata listing a de-identified subject ID, COVID-19 status, age in years and sex. Where HLA class I and class II types were available, the types were taken from metadata supplied by the sample provider, not from assay-based typing. Overall study results and their limits: Clinical and demographic metadata were provided uncurated, with the amount varying by source and participant.

The immunoSEQ Assay, a bias-controlled multiplex PCR, was used to amplify TCRbeta CDR3 regions from genomic DNA. Concerning the study's data processing: Within the assay, amplification of reference gene primers was used to estimate how many nucleated cells each sample contained. Sequence reads were collapsed and filtered to measure the absolute abundance of every unique TCRbeta CDR3 rearrangement. For each sample, productive Simpson clonality was calculated as the square root of Simpson's diversity index across productive rearrangements. Here the immuneACCESS table is served through TCRdb, limited to in-frame sequences with V and J called. Missing clones are a known gap in these copies; in checked studies unresolved V genes cover under half, and the rest lacks a known reason. V, J and clone size are those of that table, while D and trimming were read from the DNA. The sample contains approximately 230,000 clones, roughly 89% of them found a single time. In total, the top ten clones hold approximately 3.7% of the sample.

Participants in the prospective study were enrolled through a virtual design, were aged about 18 to 90 years, and lived in fewer than 30 United States geographic areas. In the prospective study, participants were assigned to cohorts based on the clinical history participants reported in a screening survey and a study questionnaire. For ImmuneRACE Cohort 3, a participant was defined as recovered based on two consecutive negative NP/OP PCR tests, clearance by a healthcare professional, or resolution of symptoms. In the prospective study, whole blood, serum and a nasopharyngeal or oropharyngeal swab were collected from each participant by mobile phlebotomists. Additional blood draws and questionnaires over a 2-month period could optionally be provided by prospective study participants. Blood samples from the prospective study were shipped frozen or at room temperature prior to DNA extraction. A word on this clone: Its cognate antigen has yet to be identified. No much larger clone exists at a distance of one base, and base qualities are not known.

The specimen was PBMCs or T cells enriched from blood (not recorded which). The origin of this receptor is a woman in her 30s who had recovered from COVID-19.

The DNA is TGTGCCTGGAACCTAGACAGGGGGCTGGGCGAGCAGTACTTC. This codes for CAWNLDRGLGEQYF. The rearrangement combines TRBV30 with TRBJ2-7, with TRBD1 identical over 10 junction bases. V loses 4 bases at its end and J loses 6 bases; junction bases beyond the gene matches: 9. CDR1 and CDR2, per the germline V gene (reference sequence), are GTSNPN and SVGIG. From the cysteine through the phenylalanine, the CDR3 covers 14 amino acids. The read is trimmed to its CDR3 DNA, 42 bases read in frame from base 1.